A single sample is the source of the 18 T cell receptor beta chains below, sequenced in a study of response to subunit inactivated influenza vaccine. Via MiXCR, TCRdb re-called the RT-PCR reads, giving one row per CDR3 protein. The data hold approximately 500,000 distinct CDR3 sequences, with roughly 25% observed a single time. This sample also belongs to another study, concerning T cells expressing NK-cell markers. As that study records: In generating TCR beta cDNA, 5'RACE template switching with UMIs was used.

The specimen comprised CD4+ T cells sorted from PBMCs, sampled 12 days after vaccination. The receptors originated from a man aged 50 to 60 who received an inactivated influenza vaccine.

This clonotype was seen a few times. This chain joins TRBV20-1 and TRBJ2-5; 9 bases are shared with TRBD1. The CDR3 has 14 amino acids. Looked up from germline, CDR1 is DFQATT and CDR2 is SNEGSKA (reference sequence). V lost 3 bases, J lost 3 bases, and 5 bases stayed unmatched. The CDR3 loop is CSASIGTGKETQYF. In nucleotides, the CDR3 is TGCAGTGCTAGTATCGGGACAGGGAAAGAGACCCAGTACTTC.

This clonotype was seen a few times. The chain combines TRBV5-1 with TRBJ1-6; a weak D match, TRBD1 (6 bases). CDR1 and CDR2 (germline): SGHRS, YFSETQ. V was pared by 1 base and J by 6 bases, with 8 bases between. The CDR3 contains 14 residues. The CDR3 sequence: CASSLTGFNSPLHF. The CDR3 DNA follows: TGCGCCAGCAGCTTGACAGGGTTTAATTCACCCCTCCACTTT.

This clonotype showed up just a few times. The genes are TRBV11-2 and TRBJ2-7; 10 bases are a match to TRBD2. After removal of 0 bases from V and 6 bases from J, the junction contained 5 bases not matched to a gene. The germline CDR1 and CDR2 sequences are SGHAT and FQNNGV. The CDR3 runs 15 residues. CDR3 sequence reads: CASSLDGLAGAEQYF. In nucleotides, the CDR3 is TGTGCCAGCAGCTTAGATGGGCTAGCGGGAGCCGAGCAGTACTTC.

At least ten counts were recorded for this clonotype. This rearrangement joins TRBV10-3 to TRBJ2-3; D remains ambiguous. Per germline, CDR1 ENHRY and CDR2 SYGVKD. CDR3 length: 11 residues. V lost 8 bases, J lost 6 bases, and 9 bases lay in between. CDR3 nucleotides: TGTGCCATCCAGAACCGGGATACGCAGTATTTT. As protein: CAIQNRDTQYF.

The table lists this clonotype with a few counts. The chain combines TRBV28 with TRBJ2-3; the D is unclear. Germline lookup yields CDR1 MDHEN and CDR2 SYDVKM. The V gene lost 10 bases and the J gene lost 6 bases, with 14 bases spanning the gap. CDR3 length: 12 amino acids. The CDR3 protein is CATQRYFDTQYF. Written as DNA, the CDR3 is TGTGCCACCCAGAGATATTTTGATACGCAGTATTTT.

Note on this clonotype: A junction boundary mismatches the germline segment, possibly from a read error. CDR3 coding DNA: TGCAGTGCTAGAGGCGGACAGGGAAATCAGCCCCAGCGTTTT. Translated, it gives CSARGGQGNQPQRF. This rearrangement joins TRBV20-1 to TRBJ1-5, with TRBD1 identical over 8 bases. The CDR3 spans 14 residues. Germline CDR1 reads DFQATT; CDR2 reads SNEGSKA (reference sequence).

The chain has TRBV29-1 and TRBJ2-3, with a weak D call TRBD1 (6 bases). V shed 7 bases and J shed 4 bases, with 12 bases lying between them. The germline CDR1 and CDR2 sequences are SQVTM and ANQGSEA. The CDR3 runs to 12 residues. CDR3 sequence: CSAGTLADTQYF. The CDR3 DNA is TGCAGCGCCGGGACATTGGCAGATACGCAGTATTTT.

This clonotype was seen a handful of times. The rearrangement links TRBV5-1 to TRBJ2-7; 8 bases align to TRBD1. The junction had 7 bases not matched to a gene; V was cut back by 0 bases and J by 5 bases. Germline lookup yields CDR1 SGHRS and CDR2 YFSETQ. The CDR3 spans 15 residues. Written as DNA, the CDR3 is TGCGCCAGCAGCTTGGGACAGGGGCGAAACGACGAGCAGTACTTC. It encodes CASSLGQGRNDEQYF.

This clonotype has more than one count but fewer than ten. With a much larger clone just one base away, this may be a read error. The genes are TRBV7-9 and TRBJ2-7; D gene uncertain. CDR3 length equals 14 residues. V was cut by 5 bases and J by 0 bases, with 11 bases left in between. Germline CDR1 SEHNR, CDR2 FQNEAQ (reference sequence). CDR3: CASSPQDGSYEQYF. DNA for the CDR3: TGTGCCAGCAGCCCCCAGGACGGCTCCTACGAGCAGTACTTC.

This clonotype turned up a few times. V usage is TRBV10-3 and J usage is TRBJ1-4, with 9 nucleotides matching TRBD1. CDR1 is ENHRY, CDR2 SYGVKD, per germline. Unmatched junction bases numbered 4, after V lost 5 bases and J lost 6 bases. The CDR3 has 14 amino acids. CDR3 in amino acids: CAISPGQGHEKLFF. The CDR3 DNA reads TGTGCCATCAGTCCGGGACAGGGTCATGAAAAACTGTTTTTT.

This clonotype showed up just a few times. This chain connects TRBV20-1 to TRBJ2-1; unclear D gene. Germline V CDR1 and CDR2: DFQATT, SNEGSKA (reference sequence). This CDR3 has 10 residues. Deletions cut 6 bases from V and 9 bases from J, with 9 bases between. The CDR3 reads CSAPMGEQFF. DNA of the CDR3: TGCAGTGCCCCCATGGGTGAGCAGTTCTTC.

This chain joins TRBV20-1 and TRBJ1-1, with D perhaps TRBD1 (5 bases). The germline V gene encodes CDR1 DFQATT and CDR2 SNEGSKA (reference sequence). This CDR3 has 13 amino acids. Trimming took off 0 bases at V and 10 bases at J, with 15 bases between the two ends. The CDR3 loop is CSARDGGVDGAFF. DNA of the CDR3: TGCAGTGCTAGAGATGGGGGGGTCGATGGAGCTTTCTTT.

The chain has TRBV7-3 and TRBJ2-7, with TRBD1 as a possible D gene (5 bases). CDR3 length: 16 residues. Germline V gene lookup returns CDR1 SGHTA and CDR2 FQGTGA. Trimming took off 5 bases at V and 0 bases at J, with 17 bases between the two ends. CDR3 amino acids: CASSPSRDSDSYEQYF. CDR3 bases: TGTGCCAGCAGCCCGAGCAGAGACAGCGACTCCTACGAGCAGTACTTC.

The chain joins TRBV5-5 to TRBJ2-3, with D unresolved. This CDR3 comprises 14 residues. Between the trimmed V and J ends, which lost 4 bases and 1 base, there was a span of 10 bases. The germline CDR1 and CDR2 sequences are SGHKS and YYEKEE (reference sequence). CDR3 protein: CASSAGMGTDTQYF. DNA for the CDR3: TGTGCCAGCAGCGCTGGCATGGGCACAGATACGCAGTATTTT.

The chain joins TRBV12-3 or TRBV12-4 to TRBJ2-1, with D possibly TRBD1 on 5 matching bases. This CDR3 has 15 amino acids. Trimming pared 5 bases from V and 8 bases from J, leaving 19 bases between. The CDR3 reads CASSVRTPPLDEQFF. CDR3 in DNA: TGTGCCAGCAGTGTCAGGACACCGCCTTTGGATGAGCAGTTCTTC.

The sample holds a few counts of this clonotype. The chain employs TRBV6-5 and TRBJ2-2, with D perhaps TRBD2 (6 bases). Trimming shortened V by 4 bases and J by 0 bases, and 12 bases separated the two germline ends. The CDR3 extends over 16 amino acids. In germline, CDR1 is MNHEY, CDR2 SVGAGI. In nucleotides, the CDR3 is TGTGCCAGCAGTTCCCCCGGGGGAGCGAACACCGGGGAGCTGTTTTTT. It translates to CASSSPGGANTGELFF.

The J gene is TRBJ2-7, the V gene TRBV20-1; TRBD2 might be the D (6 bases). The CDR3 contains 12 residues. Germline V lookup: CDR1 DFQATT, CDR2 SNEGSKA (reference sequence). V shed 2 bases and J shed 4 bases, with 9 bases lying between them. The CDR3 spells CSARYGGYEQYF. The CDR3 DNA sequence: TGCAGTGCTAGATATGGGGGGTACGAGCAGTACTTC.

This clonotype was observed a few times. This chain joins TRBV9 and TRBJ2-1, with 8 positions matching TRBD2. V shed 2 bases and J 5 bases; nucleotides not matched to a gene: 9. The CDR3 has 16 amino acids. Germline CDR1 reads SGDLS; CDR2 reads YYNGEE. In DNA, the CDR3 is TGTGCCAGCAGCGTCACCGTGCGGGGGGAAAACAATGAGCAGTTCTTC. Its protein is CASSVTVRGENNEQFF.